This T cell receptor (beta chain) was sequenced for a study of blood T cell repertoires in COVID-19 (dated by TCRdb to about 2020). Looking at the study overall: Collaborator samples came from the United States, Italy and Spain and covered acute and convalescent phases of COVID-19. The prospective study material was composed of cDNA or gDNA derived from T cells, B-cell-depleted T cells, or PBMCs. Samples came from the ongoing ImmuneRACE study (first 160 participants) plus 1,254 subjects from 6 global collaborators. Subjects who had been exposed to COVID-19, were actively infected with it, or had recovered from it provided the deeply sampled blood TCRbeta repertoires that made up the dataset. Nearly every sample came with metadata listing a de-identified subject ID, COVID-19 status, age in years and sex. Where available, HLA class I and class II types were taken from metadata supplied by the sample provider and were not determined by assay-based typing. The repertoires were released in a freely available public database meant as a resource for research on the immune response to SARS-CoV-2. What the study reported, not specific to this receptor: Clinical and demographic metadata were provided uncurated, with the amount varying by source and participant.

CDR1 is given as SQVTM and CDR2 as ANQGSEA, both from the germline V gene. Trimming costs V 4 bases and J 3 bases, and their ends lie 9 bases apart. The CDR3 spans 12 residues, from the cysteine through the phenylalanine. The entry retains the CDR3 DNA only, 36 bases that are in frame from base 1. Collaborating institutions collected whole blood in K2EDTA tubes following their own protocols. For TCRbeta analysis, collaborators shipped samples as frozen whole blood, isolated PBMCs, or DNA extracted from either of those sample types. Note on this clone: No cognate antigen has been identified for it. No much larger clone is present one base from it, and per-base qualities are unavailable.

The immunoSEQ Assay, a bias-controlled multiplex PCR, was used to amplify TCRbeta CDR3 regions from genomic DNA. The authors' pipeline ran thus. Nucleated cell counts per sample were estimated from amplification of reference gene primers within the assay. Sequence reads were collapsed and filtered to measure the absolute abundance of every unique TCRbeta CDR3 rearrangement. For each sample, productive Simpson clonality was calculated as the square root of Simpson's diversity index over productive rearrangements. TCRdb took this table from immuneACCESS and kept in-frame rearrangements with V and J called. Such tables lack part of the clones; where checked against another copy, unresolved V genes explain under half of the gap, and the rest is unexplained. That table is the source of V, J and clone size, and D and trimming were worked out from the DNA. Across this sample there are about 240,000 clones, with approximately 80% seen only once. The ten biggest clones cover roughly 9.6% of the sample.

The specimen sequenced was peripheral blood. The source of this sequence is a woman aged 80 or older with acute or convalescent COVID-19. The chain is assembled from TRBV29-1 and TRBJ1-2, with the D gene call left open. CDR3 reads: CSVVMRDYGYTF. The DNA reads TGCAGCGTTGTCATGAGGGACTATGGCTACACCTTC.